Detailed here is one TCR beta chain. What it binds is unknown. The data stem from a study of T-cell reconstitution after alpha-beta-depleted transplantation in children. Findings and limits, study-wide: Some patients owed their high day-60 TCRbeta diversity to surviving recipient T cells and thymic progenitors. Reportedly, only several hundred clones from non-depleted graft cells drove alpha-beta T-cell counts at about two months. By one year post-transplant, T-cell counts and diversity largely arose from T cells that were newly produced.

The authors prepared the TCRbeta library with unique molecular identifiers. TCRdb fed the PCR reads into MiXCR, producing one record per CDR3 protein. The table lists around 450,000 distinct CDR3 sequences, roughly 17% of them singletons. Germline CDR1 and CDR2: SGHAT and FQNNGV. V was pared by 1 base and J by 4 bases, with 10 bases between. The CDR3 length is 14 residues. The source of this sequence is a boy in the first two years of life who had a stem cell transplant for Wiskott-Aldrich syndrome, so the T cells may come from the graft donor. The chain couples TRBV11-2 to TRBJ1-1; the D is unclear. The sequencing used PBMCs, mostly from graft donor cells, collected 360 days after TCRalphabeta/CD19-depleted stem cell transplant. The CDR3 is CASSLGVRLTEAFF. The CDR3 nucleotides are TGTGCCAGCAGCTTAGGGGTTCGGCTCACTGAAGCTTTCTTT.